This T cell receptor (beta chain) stems from a study of CD8 T cells in ankylosing spondylitis. In this sample, this clonotype turned up many times. Trimming at V came to 4 bases and at J to 7 bases, leaving 7 bases not matched to a gene. From germline, CDR1 is SEHNR and CDR2 FQNEAQ (reference sequence). This CDR3 spans 15 amino acids. With molecular barcodes, quantitative 5'-RACE was used to make the TCR beta libraries. TCRdb passed the 5' RACE reads through MiXCR, listing each CDR3 protein once. This table has about 220,000 distinct CDR3 sequences, about 10% appearing once. Specimen: blood, either unsorted or a sorted T cell fraction (not recorded which). The origin of this receptor is a male donor with ankylosing spondylitis or in good health (not recorded which). The J gene is TRBJ1-6, the V gene TRBV7-9; the match to TRBD1 covers 7 bases. CDR3 region: CASSSPGQHNSPLHF. The CDR3 region has the DNA TGTGCCAGCAGCTCTCCGGGACAGCACAATTCACCCCTCCACTTT.